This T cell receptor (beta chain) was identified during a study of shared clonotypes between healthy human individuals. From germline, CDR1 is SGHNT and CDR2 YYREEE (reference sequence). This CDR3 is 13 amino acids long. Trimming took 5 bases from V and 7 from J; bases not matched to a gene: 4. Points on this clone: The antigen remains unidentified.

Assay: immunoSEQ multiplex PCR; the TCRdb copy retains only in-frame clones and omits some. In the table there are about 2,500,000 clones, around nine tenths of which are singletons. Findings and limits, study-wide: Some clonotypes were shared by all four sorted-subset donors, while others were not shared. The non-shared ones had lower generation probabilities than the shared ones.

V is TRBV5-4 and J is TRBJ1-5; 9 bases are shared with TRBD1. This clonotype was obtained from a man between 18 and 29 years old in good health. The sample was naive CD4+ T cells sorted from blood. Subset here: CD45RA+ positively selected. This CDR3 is CASSPTGGQPQHF. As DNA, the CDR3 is TGTGCCAGCAGTCCCACAGGGGGCCAGCCCCAGCATTTT.